Sequencing of this T cell receptor (beta chain) was carried out in a study of blood T cell repertoires in COVID-19. About the research overall: Samples came from the United States, Italy and Spain, spanning acute and convalescent COVID-19. In each case, the material was cDNA or gDNA derived from T cells, B-cell-depleted T cells, or PBMCs.

Per the original data handling: It was from reference gene primer amplification that nucleated cell counts were estimated. Libraries were prepared by immunoSEQ multiplex PCR; TCRdb keeps only in-frame clonotypes and omits some of them. From that table come the V and J calls and clone size; the DNA was used to work out D and trimming. The sample carries some 200,000 clones, roughly four fifths recorded once. This clone was seen more than once but under ten times. This CDR3 has 16 residues. Germline-derived CDR1 and CDR2 are KGHSH and LQKENI. V trimming: 6 bases; J trimming: 4 bases; junction bases outside the gene matches: 6.

The gene calls are TRBV18 and TRBJ2-1, with 13 bases matching TRBD2. The clonotype was recovered from a human donor with acute or convalescent COVID-19. The donor label of this sample is uncertain. The sequenced sample was peripheral blood. The DNA for the CDR3 is TGTGCCAGCTCTCCGACTAGCGGGGGGCAGTACAATGAGCAGTTCTTC. It translates to CASSPTSGGQYNEQFF.